A single sample gave rise to the 25 T cell receptor beta chains below, sequenced in a study of blood T cell repertoires in COVID-19 (dated by TCRdb to 2019 to 2021). The receptor library was made with the immunoSEQ multiplex PCR assay. As stored in TCRdb, this immuneACCESS dataset retains in-frame rearrangements with V and J assigned. A fraction of the clones does not appear; measured against another copy, unresolved V genes explain less than half of the discrepancy, and the remainder lacks a known reason. The sample yields 20,000 to 30,000 clones; roughly 92% were counted once. The ten largest clones take up around 8.6% of the sample. Material: peripheral blood. Receptors were obtained from a human donor in a cohort sampled during active COVID-19.

This clone occurred once. The chain joins TRBV6-2 or TRBV6-3 to TRBJ2-2; D is unresolved. The ends were cut back, 5 bases at V and 7 bases at J, with 11 bases in the middle. Germline V gene sequence: CDR1 MNHEY, CDR2 SVGEGT. This CDR3 spans 13 amino acids. The CDR3, as DNA: TGTGCCAGCAGTGAGGATCACTACGGGGAGCTGTTTTTT. This encodes CASSEDHYGELFF.

The CDR3 region is CASRIVGENEQFF. In nucleotides, the CDR3 is TGTGCCAGCAGGATAGTGGGAGAGAATGAGCAGTTCTTC. The V and J genes are TRBV5-6 and TRBJ2-1, with TRBD2 as a possible D gene (5 bases). CDR3 length: 13 amino acids. The germline gives CDR1 SGHDT, CDR2 YYEEEE. Trimming pared 5 bases from V and 7 bases from J, leaving 13 bases between.

This chain uses TRBV30 with TRBJ1-2; D perhaps matches TRBD1 (6 bases). The V gene's germline CDR1 is GTSNPN and CDR2 SVGIG (reference sequence). The length of the CDR3 is 15 residues. V was cut by 1 base and J by 2 bases, with 14 bases left in between. The CDR3 DNA is TGTGCCTGGAGTGGGAAACAGGGTGCCAACTATGGCTACACCTTC. Residues: CAWSGKQGANYGYTF.

The genes are TRBV5-5 and TRBJ1-2; no reliable D call. Trimming pared 1 base from V and 5 bases from J, leaving 6 bases between. The CDR3 spans 12 residues. Germline loops: CDR1 SGHKS, CDR2 YYEKEE (reference sequence). The CDR3 region is CASSLNGYGYTF. CDR3 DNA sequence: TGTGCCAGCAGCTTGAACGGGTATGGCTACACCTTC.

The V gene is TRBV19, the J gene TRBJ1-2; 10 bases line up with TRBD1. V trimming: 2 bases; J trimming: 7 bases; junction bases outside the gene matches: 7. The CDR3 has 15 amino acids. The germline V gene has CDR1 LNHDA and CDR2 SQIVND (reference sequence). CDR3 nucleotide sequence: TGTGCCAGTAGTATAAAGGGACAGGGGAGCTTTGGCTACACCTTC. It specifies CASSIKGQGSFGYTF.

V and J are TRBV27 and TRBJ2-2, with D possibly matching TRBD1 (5 bases). Trimming left V 6 bases short and J 2 bases short, with 16 bases between. Germline assignment: CDR1 MNHEY and CDR2 SMNVEV (reference sequence). The CDR3 sequence is 16 residues long. Written as DNA, the CDR3 is TGTGCCAGCAGCACAGGAAGACAGACAAACACCGGGGAGCTGTTTTTT. The encoded protein is CASSTGRQTNTGELFF.

The V gene is TRBV19, the J gene TRBJ1-6; TRBD1 agrees at 7 bases. The CDR3 consists of 12 residues. V shed 0 bases, J shed 15 bases, and the junction held 2 bases outside the gene matches. In germline, CDR1 is LNHDA, CDR2 SQIVND (reference sequence). The CDR3 bases are TGTGCCAGTAGTATAGAACAGGGGTTCCTCCACTTT. It translates to CASSIEQGFLHF.

The gene calls are TRBV7-9 and TRBJ2-4; a weak D match, TRBD2 (7 bases). Germline CDR1 reads SEHNR; CDR2 reads FQNEAQ (reference sequence). The CDR3 covers 18 residues. V gave up 3 bases and J gave up 7 bases, with 25 bases separating them. The CDR3 spells CASSFAGASGTQGNIQYF. CDR3 nucleotides: TGTGCCAGCAGCTTTGCGGGGGCTAGCGGCACCCAAGGTAACATTCAGTACTTC.

CDR3 loop: CASSPRLAGGGETQYF. Written as DNA, the CDR3 is TGTGCCAGTAGTCCCCGGCTAGCGGGGGGTGGAGAGACCCAGTACTTC. The chain employs TRBV19 and TRBJ2-5; 11 bases line up with TRBD2. The ends lost 5 bases at V and 4 bases at J; junction bases unmatched: 9. This CDR3 is 16 amino acids long. Germline-derived CDR1 and CDR2 are LNHDA and SQIVND (reference sequence). The variable domain in full, with the rest retrieved from reference TRBV19 and TRBJ2-5, is DGGITQSPKYLFRKEGQNVTLSCEQNLNHDAMYWYRQDPGQGLRLIYYSQIVNDFQKGDIAEGYSVSREKKESFPLTVTSAQKNPTAFYLCASSPRLAGGGETQYFGPGTRLLVL.

The chain couples TRBV30 to TRBJ2-2, with no clear D. This CDR3 comprises 14 residues. The germline V gene encodes CDR1 GTSNPN and CDR2 SVGIG (reference sequence). The V gene lost 4 bases and the J gene lost 1 base, with 10 bases spanning the gap. CDR3 region: CAWMYSLNTGELFF. The DNA of the CDR3 is TGTGCCTGGATGTATTCGTTGAACACCGGGGAGCTGTTTTTT.

This chain uses TRBV3-1 (or the pseudogene TRBV3-2) with TRBJ1-5, with no clear D. This CDR3 has 14 amino acids. Looked up from germline, CDR1 is LGHDT and CDR2 is YNNKEL (reference sequence). V was pared by 1 base and J by 7 bases, with 11 bases between. The CDR3 reads CASSQVGTGQPQHF. The DNA of the CDR3 is TGTGCCAGCAGCCAAGTGGGCACGGGGCAGCCCCAGCATTTT.

The J gene is TRBJ1-6, the V gene TRBV6-5; 8 bases are a match to TRBD1. From germline, CDR1 is MNHEY and CDR2 SVGAGI. Trimming at V came to 4 bases and at J to 10 bases, leaving 6 bases not matched to a gene. This CDR3 contains 14 residues. The chain's CDR3 is CASSLTGVRSPLHF. For the CDR3, the DNA is TGTGCCAGCAGTTTGACAGGGGTTCGGTCACCCCTCCACTTT.

The chain recombines TRBV5-6 with TRBJ1-1; 7 bases fit TRBD1. The CDR3 sequence is 13 residues long. Germline CDR1 reads SGHDT; CDR2 reads YYEEEE. Trimming cost V 7 bases and J 4 bases; bases outside gene matches: 7. CDR3 nucleotide sequence: TGTGCCAGCCGTCGGCCAGGGGGCACTGAAGCTTTCTTT. This encodes CASRRPGGTEAFF.

The genes are TRBV5-6 and TRBJ2-3; the D gene is possibly TRBD2 (5 bases). The germline V gene has CDR1 SGHDT and CDR2 YYEEEE. There are 14 residues in the CDR3. V was trimmed by 6 bases and J by 1 base, leaving 12 bases between them. CDR3 region: CASTGGGGTDTQYF. Written as DNA, the CDR3 is TGTGCCAGCACGGGTGGAGGTGGCACAGATACGCAGTATTTT.

The genes are TRBV2 and TRBJ1-2, with TRBD1 matching over 8 bases. The ends lost 7 bases at V and 4 bases at J; junction bases unmatched: 5. The CDR3 sequence is 13 residues long. CDR1 and CDR2 (germline): SNHLY, FYNNEI. This CDR3 reads CASNLQGVYGYTF. The CDR3 nucleotides are TGTGCCAGCAACCTACAGGGGGTCTATGGCTACACCTTC.

The genes are TRBV3-1 (or the pseudogene TRBV3-2) and TRBJ2-5, with TRBD2 identical over 14 bases. The V gene end was trimmed by 4 bases and the J gene end by 5 bases; junction bases not matched to a gene: 6. Germline values: CDR1 LGHDT, CDR2 YNNKEL (reference sequence). The CDR3 loop spans 16 amino acids. CDR3 in DNA: TGTGCCAGCAGCCGAGGGACTAGCGGGAGACGGGAGACCCAGTACTTC. It specifies CASSRGTSGRRETQYF.

The rearrangement joins TRBV28 to TRBJ2-5; 11 nucleotides match TRBD1. This CDR3 region has 20 residues. In germline, CDR1 is MDHEN, CDR2 SYDVKM. The V gene end was trimmed by 2 bases and the J gene end by 5 bases; junction bases not matched to a gene: 19. The CDR3 bases are TGTGCCAGCAGTTTAAGCGCCCTGCTGAACTGGGACAGGGGGGAGGAGACCCAGTACTTC. This codes for CASSLSALLNWDRGEETQYF.

The count of this clone is one. This CDR3 is CAWSDGQGSGNTIYF. The CDR3 DNA sequence: TGTGCCTGGAGCGATGGACAGGGTTCTGGAAACACCATATATTTT. The gene calls are TRBV30 and TRBJ1-3; 8 bases are a match to TRBD1. After removal of 3 bases from V and 1 base from J, the junction contained 5 bases not matched to a gene. The germline gives CDR1 GTSNPN, CDR2 SVGIG (reference sequence). The CDR3 has 15 residues. Looking up the rest from reference TRBV30 and TRBJ1-3 gives the full variable domain: SQTIHQWPATLVQPVGSPLSLECTVEGTSNPNLYWYRQAAGRGLQLLFYSVGIGQISSEVPQNLSASRPQDRQFILSSKKLLLSDSGFYLCAWSDGQGSGNTIYFGEGSWLTVV.

The V and J genes are TRBV19 and TRBJ1-5; D unresolved. V was trimmed by 3 bases and J by 11 bases, leaving 23 bases between them. In germline, CDR1 is LNHDA, CDR2 SQIVND (reference sequence). The CDR3 runs to 16 residues. This CDR3 is CASSMEPAVGIRTQHF. CDR3 DNA: TGTGCCAGTAGTATGGAACCCGCTGTCGGAATCAGGACCCAGCATTTT.

The chain joins TRBV19 to TRBJ2-3, with a tentative D call TRBD2 (6 bases). Trimming shortened V by 4 bases and J by 5 bases, and 16 bases separated the two germline ends. Germline CDR1 and CDR2: LNHDA and SQIVND (reference sequence). CDR3 size: 15 residues. The CDR3 reads CASSNGREFGDTQYF. The CDR3 bases are TGTGCCAGTAGTAACGGTCGGGAGTTTGGAGATACGCAGTATTTT.

This clone was detected a few times. This chain links TRBV15 with TRBJ1-5; 8 bases fit TRBD1. The CDR3 totals 17 residues. With 2 bases clipped from V and 2 bases from J, the junction kept 8 bases outside the gene matches. Germline V CDR1 and CDR2: LNHNV, YYDKDF (reference sequence). CDR3 region: CATSRSRTGMGNQPQHF. In DNA form, the CDR3 reads TGTGCCACCAGCAGATCAAGGACAGGGATGGGCAATCAGCCCCAGCATTTT.

This chain links TRBV9 with TRBJ2-7; D call uncertain. CDR1 SGDLS and CDR2 YYNGEE come from the germline V gene. The CDR3 extends over 14 amino acids. Between the trimmed V and J ends, which lost 4 bases and 2 bases, there was a span of 13 bases. CDR3 DNA sequence: TGTGCCAGCAGCCCTGCCTCCGCTACCTACGAGCAGTACTTC. It yields the protein CASSPASATYEQYF.

The chain couples TRBV2 to TRBJ1-1, with 9 bases fitting TRBD1. CDR1 and CDR2 from the germline V gene are SNHLY and FYNNEI. CDR3 length: 14 amino acids. V gave up 6 bases and J gave up 1 base; unmatched junction bases: 3. CDR3 nucleotides: TGTGCCAGCAGAACAGGGGGCGGGAACACTGAAGCTTTCTTT. Protein sequence: CASRTGGGNTEAFF. The full variable domain, in which reference TRBV2 and TRBJ1-1 provide the parts outside the CDR3, is EPEVTQTPSHQVTQMGQEVILRCVPISNHLYFYWYRQILGQKVEFLVSFYNNEISEKSEIFDDQFSVERPDGSNFTLKIRSTKLEDSAMYFCASRTGGGNTEAFFGQGTRLTVV.

The rearrangement links TRBV2 to TRBJ1-4; no firm D call. There are 13 residues in the CDR3. Germline V CDR1 and CDR2: SNHLY, FYNNEI. V lost 3 bases to trimming and J lost 11 bases, with 13 bases between them. This chain's CDR3 is CASSDRQAMKLFF. DNA of the CDR3: TGTGCCAGCAGTGATAGGCAGGCCATGAAACTGTTTTTT.

The chain recombines TRBV7-6 with TRBJ2-2, with D maybe TRBD1 (5 bases). Germline CDR1 reads SGHVS; CDR2 reads FNYEAQ. V lost 5 bases and J lost 1, with 14 bases in between. This CDR3 is 16 amino acids long. CDR3 sequence reads: CASSPRHRMNTGELFF. The CDR3 DNA is TGTGCCAGCAGCCCTCGGCACAGGATGAACACCGGGGAGCTGTTTTTT.